This T cell receptor beta chain was observed in a study of Ad26.COV2.S vaccination and SARS-CoV-2 variants. Regarding the study as a whole: People given the vaccine had a wider spike-specific TCR breadth than placebo recipients did.

As for this clone: What it binds is not known.

V lost 2 bases and J 3 bases, leaving 11 bases between the germline ends. The CDR3 extends over 14 amino acids. Germline V CDR1 and CDR2: PRHDT, FYEKMQ (reference sequence). Treatment described: roughly 18 received Ad26.COV2.S at low or high dose, single or two shots; several received placebo; per-sample allocation not given. All samples were drawn on day 63, counting from the first vaccine or placebo injection. This person who donated was an adult of 18-55 years in Boston. The vaccine antigen was prefusion-stabilized Wuhan SARS-CoV-2 spike. The method was immunoSEQ multiplex PCR; TCRdb's version includes in-frame clones alone and lacks a portion of them. The profile shows a few hundred thousand clones, roughly 85% of them singletons.

The sequencing used peripheral blood, collected in a trial of Ad26.COV2.S vaccine versus placebo. This receptor was taken from a person between 18 and 65 years old who received the Ad26.COV2.S COVID-19 vaccine or a placebo. J is TRBJ2-7 and V is TRBV13, with a weak D call TRBD2 (7 bases). The CDR3 spells CASSLRGALYEQYF. DNA for the CDR3: TGTGCCAGCAGCTTACGGGGGGCGCTCTACGAGCAGTACTTC. The full variable domain, with the rest looked up from reference TRBV13 and TRBJ2-7, is AAGVIQSPRHLIKEKRETATLKCYPIPRHDTVYWYQQGPGQDPQFLISFYEKMQSDKGSIPDRFSAQQFSDYHSELNMSSLELGDSALYFCASSLRGALYEQYFGPGTRLTVT.